This TCR beta chain was sequenced for a study of blood T cell repertoires in COVID-19. Looking at the study overall: Specimens from acute and convalescent COVID-19 originated in the United States, Italy and Spain.

The CDR3 is made up of 13 amino acids. The V end lost 4 bases, the J end lost 8 bases, and 15 bases lay between the germline ends. Germline V CDR1 and CDR2: SGHDT, YYEEEE. In the authors' methods: Amplifying reference gene primers gave estimates of nucleated cell counts. Here immunoSEQ multiplex PCR was the method, and the copy in TCRdb shows in-frame clones only, minus some. The V and J calls and clone size are taken from that table; D and trimming were inferred from the DNA. The sample lists 95,000 or so clones, about 84% seen once, with roughly 23% in the top ten. The sequencing sample was made of peripheral blood. The chain combines TRBV5-6 with TRBJ1-2; no definite D call. This clonotype originated in a man older than 75 with active or convalescent COVID-19. The CDR3 region has the DNA TGTGCCAGCAGCCCGTCTGGAATGGGCGGCTACACCTTC. Protein sequence: CASSPSGMGGYTF.